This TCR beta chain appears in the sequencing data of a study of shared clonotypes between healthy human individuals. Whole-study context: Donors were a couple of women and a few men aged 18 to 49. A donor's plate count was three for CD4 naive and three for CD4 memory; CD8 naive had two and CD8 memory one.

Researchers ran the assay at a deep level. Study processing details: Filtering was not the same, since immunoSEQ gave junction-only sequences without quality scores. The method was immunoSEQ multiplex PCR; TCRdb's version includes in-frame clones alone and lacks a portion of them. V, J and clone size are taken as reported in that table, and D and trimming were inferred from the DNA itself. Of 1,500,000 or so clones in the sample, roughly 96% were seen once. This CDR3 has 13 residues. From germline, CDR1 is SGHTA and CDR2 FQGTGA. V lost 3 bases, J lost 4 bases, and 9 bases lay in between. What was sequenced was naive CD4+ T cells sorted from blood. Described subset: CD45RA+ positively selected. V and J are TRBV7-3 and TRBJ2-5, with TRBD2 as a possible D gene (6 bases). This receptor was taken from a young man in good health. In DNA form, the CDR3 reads TGTGCCAGCAGCTTGGCGGGAACAGAGACCCAGTACTTC. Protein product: CASSLAGTETQYF.